A single sample is the source of the 5 T cell receptor beta chains below, sequenced in a study of CD8 T cells in Susac syndrome (dated by TCRdb to about 2019). The method behind the library was the immunoSEQ multiplex PCR assay. RNA was extracted using the RNeasy kit, and roughly 0.5 to 1 ug of the RNA was reverse transcribed with random hexamers. The public reads were run again by TCRdb, first through fastp at Q25 and then through MiXCR, and only productive beta chains were kept. Each entry merges the rows of one CDR3 protein and shows their most common DNA and genes. This sample has fewer than 60,000 distinct CDR3 sequences in its table, and around 93% of those were observed once. The ten most abundant clones make up about 0.75% of the sample. The material sequenced was CD8+ T cells from PBMCs. These receptors were taken from a human donor with Susac syndrome.

V usage is TRBV19 and J usage is TRBJ1-1, with D perhaps TRBD1 (6 bases). Germline V gene sequence: CDR1 LNHDA, CDR2 SQIVND (reference sequence). The CDR3 sequence is 14 residues long. V lost 7 bases and J lost 6, with 18 bases in between. CDR3: CASTEGGGGPEAFF. In DNA, the CDR3 is TGTGCCAGTACTGAAGGTGGCGGGGGGCCTGAAGCTTTCTTT.

The J gene is TRBJ1-2, the V gene TRBV29-1, with D uncertain. The CDR3 totals 13 residues. CDR1 and CDR2 from the germline V gene are SQVTM and ANQGSEA. V shed 4 bases and J shed 2 bases, with 11 bases lying between them. The CDR3 region is CSVAFQENYGYTF. The CDR3 coding sequence is TGCAGCGTTGCATTTCAGGAGAACTATGGCTACACCTTC.

CDR3 sequence: CASRADSSNEQFF. The CDR3 nucleotides read TGTGCCAGCAGAGCCGATAGTAGTAATGAGCAGTTCTTC. The chain employs TRBV6-5 and TRBJ2-1; D ambiguous. The CDR3 extends over 13 amino acids. The V end was cut by 6 bases, the J end by 7 bases, with 13 bases between. Germline-derived CDR1 and CDR2 are MNHEY and SVGAGI.

The CDR3 nucleotides read TGTGCCAGCAGCGCCCGCGGGGGGCTCCAAGAGACCCAGTACTTC. This gives the protein CASSARGGLQETQYF. The J gene is TRBJ2-5, the V gene TRBV9; TRBD2 aligns across 8 bases. This CDR3 is 15 amino acids long. Germline CDR1 reads SGDLS; CDR2 reads YYNGEE. V was pared by 3 bases and J by 1 base, with 5 bases of the junction left unmatched.

The chain employs TRBV7-9 and TRBJ2-1; D gene uncertain. V lost 3 bases, J lost 0 bases, and 9 bases lay in between. This CDR3 is built from 15 residues. Per the germline V gene, CDR1 is SEHNR and CDR2 is FQNEAQ (reference sequence). The CDR3 region is CASSFEEISYNEQFF. The CDR3, as DNA: TGTGCCAGCAGCTTCGAGGAAATCTCCTACAATGAGCAGTTCTTC.